This T cell receptor (beta chain) was captured by sequencing in a study of T cell changes during pregnancy in multiple sclerosis (dated by TCRdb to about 2019). Context from the whole study: The study examined how the T cell repertoire changed over the course of pregnancy in women with multiple sclerosis.

Spanning cysteine to phenylalanine, the CDR3 consists of 11 amino acids. The retained sequence is limited to the CDR3, 33 bases, with the frame set at the first base. Compared with germline, V lacks 6 bases and J lacks 6 bases; bases without a gene match: 2. According to the germline V gene, CDR1 reads SQVTM and CDR2 reads ANQGSEA. The library was prepared using the immunoSEQ multiplex PCR assay. The clones in this table, taken by TCRdb from immuneACCESS, are in-frame only. Not every clone is retained; where verified, under half of the shortfall comes from an unresolved V gene, and the cause of the rest is unknown. For this sample the table gives around 55,000 clones, of which around 94% were detected only once. Less than 4% of the sample rests with the top ten. As to this clone: This receptor's antigen is unknown. Base qualities are not provided; no much larger clone lies one nucleotide away.

This receptor was obtained from a female donor with multiple sclerosis, enrolled in a pregnancy study. The sample in question was CD8+ T cells from peripheral blood mononuclear cells, obtained in the third trimester of pregnancy. The sequence links TRBV29-1 to TRBJ2-1; 7 bases in the junction line up with TRBD1. This receptor carries the CDR3 CSVWDSNEQFF. At the DNA level, the sequence is TGCAGCGTGTGGGACAGCAATGAGCAGTTCTTC.